The 9 T cell receptor beta chains given below trace back to one sample, sequenced in a study of blood T cell repertoires in COVID-19. Assay: immunoSEQ multiplex PCR; the TCRdb copy retains only in-frame clones and omits some. Counted here are around 260,000 clones, 80% to 85% occurring once; the ten biggest clones make up 15% to 17%. The sequencing sample was made of peripheral blood. The receptors here all came from a person between 65 and 79 years old with COVID-19, enrolled during active disease.

The genes are TRBV7-9 and TRBJ2-3, with D unclear. Germline CDR1 SEHNR, CDR2 FQNEAQ (reference sequence). V lost 5 bases to trimming and J lost 0 bases, with 3 bases between them. This CDR3 is built from 12 residues. The CDR3, as DNA: TGTGCCAGCAGCCCAAGCACAGATACGCAGTATTTT. Protein: CASSPSTDTQYF.

This rearrangement joins TRBV25-1 to TRBJ2-5; D is possibly TRBD2 (5 bases). This CDR3 is 15 amino acids long. Trimming left V 7 bases short and J 3 bases short, with 18 bases between. Germline CDR1 and CDR2: MGHDK and SYGVNS. The CDR3 here is CASTSRSGAEETQYF. As DNA, the CDR3 is TGTGCCAGCACATCTCGAAGCGGAGCAGAAGAGACCCAGTACTTC. Drawing the rest from reference TRBV25-1 and TRBJ2-5, the complete variable domain is EADIYQTPRYLVIGTGKKITLECSQTMGHDKMYWYQQDPGMELHLIHYSYGVNSTEKGDLSSESTVSRIRTEHFPLTLESARPSHTSQYLCASTSRSGAEETQYFGPGTRLLVL.

V gene TRBV6-5 combines with J gene TRBJ1-1; no definite D call. Trimming removed 5 bases at V and 2 bases at J, with 15 bases between. The CDR3 length is 15 residues. CDR1 and CDR2 from the germline V gene are MNHEY and SVGAGI. The CDR3 spells CASSRDRAGNTEAFF. CDR3 sequence (DNA): TGTGCCAGCAGTCGCGATAGGGCGGGAAACACTGAAGCTTTCTTT.

The chain employs TRBV11-2 and TRBJ1-3, with D uncertain. V was pared by 1 base and J by 4 bases, with 8 bases between. The CDR3 is 14 amino acids. Germline V CDR1 and CDR2: SGHAT, FQNNGV. CDR3: CASSLGLPGNTIYF. The CDR3 nucleotides are TGTGCCAGCAGCTTAGGACTCCCGGGAAACACCATATATTTT.

This clone has a handful of counts. The genes are TRBV9 and TRBJ2-2; 12 nucleotides agree with TRBD2. From germline, CDR1 is SGDLS and CDR2 YYNGEE. The CDR3 contains 16 residues. Trimming at V came to 3 bases and at J to 7 bases, leaving 7 bases not matched to a gene. Here the CDR3 DNA reads TGTGCCAGCAGCGGCCGGACTAGCGGGGAGATCGGGGAGCTGTTTTTT. This encodes CASSGRTSGEIGELFF.

The genes are TRBV21-1 and TRBJ1-1. TRBV21-1 has pseudogene status. This CDR3 has 16 residues. The DNA of the CDR3 is TGTGCCAGCAGCGAAGCGGGCCGGGGGGCCGACACTGAAGCTTTCTTT. It codes for CASSEAGRGADTEAFF.

This clone appeared once. J is TRBJ2-3 and V is TRBV11-3; 9 bases match TRBD1. CDR1 and CDR2 (germline): SGHNT, YENEEA. This CDR3 is built from 15 residues. After removal of 1 base from V and 2 bases from J, the junction contained 1 base not matched to a gene. For the CDR3, the DNA is TGTGCCAGCAGCTTAGGGGACAGGGACACAGATACGCAGTATTTT. It is translated as CASSLGDRDTDTQYF. The full variable domain, with the rest looked up from reference TRBV11-3 and TRBJ2-3, is EAGVVQSPRYKIIEKKQPVAFWCNPISGHNTLYWYLQNLGQGPELLIRYENEEAVDDSQLPKDRFSAERLKGVDSTLKIQPAELGDSAVYLCASSLGDRDTDTQYFGPGTRLTVL.

The genes are TRBV27 and TRBJ1-6; perhaps TRBD1 as D (6 bases). The germline V and J ends were trimmed by 2 bases and 8 bases, with 16 bases remaining between them. CDR1 is MNHEY and CDR2 is SMNVEV in the germline V gene (reference sequence). This CDR3 has 16 residues. The chain's CDR3 is CASSLGWGQVYSPLHF. In nucleotides, the CDR3 is TGTGCCAGCAGTTTAGGGTGGGGGCAGGTATATTCACCCCTCCACTTT.

The V call is TRBV7-3, the J call TRBJ2-7, with 8 bases fitting TRBD2. The CDR3 extends over 15 amino acids. V shed 2 bases, J shed 2 bases, and the junction held 5 bases outside the gene matches. Germline CDR1 reads SGHTA; CDR2 reads FQGTGA. For the CDR3, the DNA is TGTGCCAGCAGCTTAGCGGGAGGCCCCACCTACGAGCAGTACTTC. It is translated as CASSLAGGPTYEQYF.